This is a list of T cell receptor beta chains from one sample in a study of cytomegalovirus exposure and HLA in healthy donors. Produced via immunoSEQ multiplex PCR; TCRdb's table is partial and in-frame only. The table lists about 150,000 clones, less than 85% of them singletons. Sequenced material: PBMCs. The receptors derive from a woman aged 45-65 years in good health and CMV-seropositive. Each CDR3 is given with its conserved first and last residue. D genes are given only for firm matches. Some rows mark clone size as missing; the rest say once, few, many or name a class of expanded clone.

d_call: -; v_call: TRBV5-8; clone_size: -; j_call: TRBJ1-5; cdr3_aa: CASGTRLGPYSNQPQHF; cdr3_nt: TGTGCCAGCGGGACTCGCTTGGGACCATATAGCAATCAGCCCCAGCATTTT
d_call: -; v_call: TRBV5-4; clone_size: -; j_call: TRBJ2-5; cdr3_aa: CASSSRLPGQETQYF; cdr3_nt: TGTGCCAGCAGCTCCCGTCTCCCGGGTCAAGAGACCCAGTACTTC
d_call: -; v_call: TRBV7-3; clone_size: -; j_call: TRBJ2-3; cdr3_aa: CASSFLARDTQYF; cdr3_nt: TGTGCCAGCAGCTTCCTAGCCAGGGATACGCAGTATTTT
d_call: -; v_call: TRBV2; clone_size: -; j_call: TRBJ1-5; cdr3_aa: CASVLGAGQPQHF; cdr3_nt: TGTGCCAGCGTTCTGGGGGCTGGTCAGCCCCAGCATTTT
d_call: -; v_call: TRBV5-1; clone_size: -; j_call: TRBJ2-1; cdr3_aa: CASSFRGLNDNEQFF; cdr3_nt: TGCGCCAGCAGCTTCAGAGGACTTAACGACAATGAGCAGTTCTTC
d_call: -; v_call: TRBV7-9; clone_size: -; j_call: TRBJ1-2; cdr3_aa: CASSLQEGGYTF; cdr3_nt: TGTGCCAGCAGCTTACAGGAAGGCGGCTACACCTTC
d_call: TRBD2; v_call: TRBV5-4; clone_size: -; j_call: TRBJ2-1; cdr3_aa: CASSPGTSGAYNEQFF; cdr3_nt: TGTGCCAGCAGCCCCGGGACTAGCGGGGCCTACAATGAGCAGTTCTTC
d_call: -; v_call: TRBV15; clone_size: -; j_call: TRBJ1-6; cdr3_aa: CATSRQRSSYNSPLHF; cdr3_nt: TGTGCCACCAGCAGACAACGGAGCTCCTATAATTCACCCCTCCACTTT
d_call: -; v_call: TRBV6-1; clone_size: -; j_call: TRBJ2-2; cdr3_aa: CASSVWLLGDGELFF; cdr3_nt: TGTGCCAGCAGTGTTTGGCTCCTAGGGGACGGGGAGCTGTTTTTT
d_call: -; v_call: TRBV27; clone_size: -; j_call: TRBJ1-1; cdr3_aa: CASSLAGSATEAFF; cdr3_nt: TGTGCCAGCAGTTTAGCGGGGTCGGCCACTGAAGCTTTCTTT
d_call: TRBD1; v_call: TRBV19; clone_size: -; j_call: TRBJ2-7; cdr3_aa: CASSMGRGHSYEQYF; cdr3_nt: TGTGCCAGTAGTATGGGCAGGGGGCACTCCTACGAGCAGTACTTC
d_call: -; v_call: TRBV5-4; clone_size: few; j_call: TRBJ2-6; cdr3_aa: CASQSSGEKLSGANVLTF; cdr3_nt: TGTGCCAGCCAAAGTTCAGGGGAAAAACTCTCTGGGGCCAACGTCCTGACTTTC
d_call: TRBD2; v_call: TRBV6-1; clone_size: few; j_call: TRBJ2-1; cdr3_aa: CASSMSAGGRNEQFF; cdr3_nt: TGTGCCAGCAGTATGTCCGCGGGGGGGCGAAATGAGCAGTTCTTC
d_call: TRBD2; v_call: TRBV7-8; clone_size: -; j_call: TRBJ2-1; cdr3_aa: CASSVGLANNEQFF; cdr3_nt: TGTGCCAGCAGCGTGGGACTAGCGAACAATGAGCAGTTCTTC
d_call: -; v_call: TRBV4-1; clone_size: -; j_call: TRBJ2-3; cdr3_aa: CASSQVGEDTQYF; cdr3_nt: TGCGCCAGCAGCCAAGTAGGGGAAGATACGCAGTATTTT
d_call: -; v_call: TRBV5-1; clone_size: -; j_call: TRBJ2-1; cdr3_aa: CASSLWGQTYNEQFF; cdr3_nt: TGCGCCAGCAGCTTGTGGGGGCAGACCTACAATGAGCAGTTCTTC